This note documents a single T cell receptor beta chain sequence. Its target is not known. V dropped 5 bases and J dropped 3 bases, with 19 bases sitting between them. The CDR3 is 16 residues long. CDR1 SGHTA and CDR2 FQGNSA come from the germline V gene. TCR alpha and TCR beta cDNA libraries carrying sample barcodes and UMIs were produced by 5'RACE using constant-segment primers. TCRdb re-called the 5' RACE reads with MiXCR, one entry per CDR3 protein. Of under 300,000 distinct CDR3 sequences in the sample, 8% to 10% were seen once. The data were taken from a study of T-cell memory formation after mild COVID-19. Study in general: TCR clustering was largely donor specific.

The study, taken as a whole, reports: Nothing showed for sure that second-wave clones peaking on day 37 were SARS-CoV-2 specific. The main location of contracting CD4+ clones was CM and EM, and that of contracting CD8+ clones was EMRA.

The chain has TRBV7-2 and TRBJ2-5, with D tentatively TRBD1 (7 bases). Input material: PBMCs or a T cell subset sorted from them (not recorded which). The sequence came from a man between 18 and 35 years old who had mild COVID-19 (a few samples of this study predate the infection). Cell type and time point are not known. This CDR3 reads CASSTWPRGDEETQYF. In DNA, the CDR3 is TGTGCCAGCAGCACCTGGCCCAGGGGGGACGAAGAGACCCAGTACTTC.